Listed here are 9 T cell receptor beta chains from one sample, sequenced in a study of cytomegalovirus exposure and HLA in healthy donors (dated by TCRdb to the late 2010s). The library was obtained by the immunoSEQ multiplex PCR assay. TCRdb stores this immuneACCESS table with in-frame sequences only. Part of the clones is absent; in the studies checked, under half of the shortfall reflects unresolved V genes, and no reason is known for the rest. The sample table lists about 110,000 clones, about 88% of them with a count of one. Of the sample, approximately 2% is held by the ten largest clones. Material for sequencing was PBMCs. The origin of the receptors is a woman aged 18-35 years in good health and CMV-seronegative.

This clone was picked up one time. The rearrangement links TRBV4-3 to TRBJ1-1; TRBD1 aligns across 8 bases. The CDR3 runs to 15 residues. With 1 base clipped from V and 5 bases from J, the junction kept 6 bases outside the gene matches. Germline lookup yields CDR1 LGHNA and CDR2 YSLEER. CDR3 region: CASSQATGGRTEAFF. In nucleotides, the CDR3 is TGCGCCAGCAGCCAAGCTACAGGGGGACGGACTGAAGCTTTCTTT.

The chain is built from TRBV5-1 and TRBJ1-3; possible D gene TRBD1, 5 bases. CDR1 is SGHRS and CDR2 is YFSETQ in the germline V gene. This CDR3 comprises 15 residues. Trimming stripped 4 bases from V and 0 bases from J, with 11 bases between. This chain's CDR3 is CASSLSGGSGNTIYF. CDR3 sequence (DNA): TGCGCCAGCAGCCTGAGCGGGGGCTCTGGAAACACCATATATTTT.

This clone was recorded only once. J is TRBJ1-6 and V is TRBV19; 12 nucleotides line up with TRBD1. Looked up from germline, CDR1 is LNHDA and CDR2 is SQIVND (reference sequence). The CDR3 sequence is 17 residues long. The J segment lost 9 bases and the V segment lost 5 bases, leaving 11 bases of the junction unmatched. The CDR3 bases are TGTGCCAGTAGTTTGAAATCCCCGGGACAGGGGGCTTCACCCCTCCACTTT. Protein product: CASSLKSPGQGASPLHF.

The V call is TRBV2, the J call TRBJ2-1; TRBD1 is a possible D gene (6 bases). The CDR3 loop spans 16 amino acids. Trimming took 7 bases from V and 6 from J, leaving 22 bases between them. Per germline, CDR1 SNHLY and CDR2 FYNNEI. The CDR3 reads CASTRRGRGRFNEQFF. The CDR3 DNA follows: TGTGCCAGCACTCGTCGGGGCAGGGGTAGGTTCAATGAGCAGTTCTTC.

The chain joins TRBV5-1 to TRBJ1-2, with D hard to call. Trimming removed 0 bases at V and 1 base at J, with 19 bases between. The CDR3 runs to 18 residues. CDR1 is SGHRS, CDR2 YFSETQ, per germline. CDR3 sequence: CASSLAPGATEINYGYTF. The CDR3 coding sequence is TGCGCCAGCAGCTTGGCCCCCGGAGCGACCGAAATTAACTATGGCTACACCTTC.

The chain uses TRBV15 and TRBJ1-5; D gene ambiguous. This CDR3 is built from 13 residues. Germline-derived CDR1 and CDR2 are LNHNV and YYDKDF (reference sequence). Trimming removed 6 bases at V and 4 bases at J, with 10 bases between. The CDR3 is CATRGGGNQPQHF. The CDR3 region has the DNA TGTGCCACCAGGGGCGGAGGGAATCAGCCCCAGCATTTT.

The chain carries TRBV7-9 and TRBJ1-2; D is unclear. The CDR3 has 10 amino acids. V was trimmed by 4 bases and J by 10 bases, leaving 7 bases between them. The germline gives CDR1 SEHNR, CDR2 FQNEAQ (reference sequence). As DNA, the CDR3 is TGTGCCAGCAGCTCCCTCCTCTACACCTTC. This translates into CASSSLLYTF. Together with reference TRBV7-9 and TRBJ1-2, the CDR3 gives the full variable domain: DTGVSQNPRHKITKRGQNVTFRCDPISEHNRLYWYRQTLGQGPEFLTYFQNEAQLEKSRLLSDRFSAERPKGSFSTLEIQRTEQGDSAMYLCASSSLLYTFGSGTRLTVV.

V usage is TRBV30 and J usage is TRBJ2-1; the D gene is possibly TRBD2 (5 bases). The CDR3 runs 16 residues. Trimming shortened V by 4 bases and J by 7 bases, and 23 bases separated the two germline ends. Germline CDR1 GTSNPN, CDR2 SVGIG (reference sequence). The CDR3 is CAWKSNRADSRNEQFF. The CDR3 bases are TGTGCCTGGAAATCAAATAGAGCGGACTCACGGAATGAGCAGTTCTTC.

CDR3 DNA: TGTGCCAGCAGCTTATCGTACAGCCCAAATTTTGAAGCTTTCTTT. It specifies CASSLSYSPNFEAFF. The chain links TRBV7-9 to TRBJ1-1, with D unclear. The V end lost 2 bases, the J end lost 7 bases, and 17 bases lay between the germline ends. The germline V gene encodes CDR1 SEHNR and CDR2 FQNEAQ (reference sequence). This CDR3 has 15 residues.